These 25 T cell receptor beta chains share one sample of origin, sequenced in a study of cytomegalovirus exposure and HLA in healthy donors. The primer mix had 60 Vbeta and 13 Jbeta primers. TCRdb keeps only in-frame clones here, not all; method: immunoSEQ multiplex PCR. This table holds 170,000 or so clones, roughly four fifths found once. Sequencing was carried out using PBMCs. These receptors came from a woman between 25 and 40 years old in good health and CMV-seronegative.

This clone appeared once. This chain links TRBV7-9 with TRBJ1-1; D is unresolved. Germline CDR1 is SEHNR and CDR2 is FQNEAQ (reference sequence). The V end was cut by 5 bases, the J end by 6 bases, with 10 bases between. CDR3 length equals 12 residues. CDR3 residues: CASSRGIPEAFF. CDR3 bases: TGTGCCAGCAGCCGAGGGATCCCTGAAGCTTTCTTT.

The rearrangement links TRBV5-1 to TRBJ1-1, with a tentative D call TRBD1 (6 bases). There are 14 residues in the CDR3. Between the trimmed V and J ends, which lost 4 bases and 1 base, there was a span of 11 bases. Germline CDR1 and CDR2: SGHRS and YFSETQ. The CDR3 here is CASSITQGNTEAFF. The CDR3 DNA is TGCGCCAGCAGCATAACACAGGGGAACACTGAAGCTTTCTTT.

The chain employs TRBV27 and TRBJ2-7, with TRBD2 matching over 7 bases. This CDR3 is built from 16 residues. Germline CDR1 is MNHEY and CDR2 is SMNVEV (reference sequence). The V and J ends lost 2 bases and 3 bases, in that order; junction bases with no gene match: 10. Written as DNA, the CDR3 is TGTGCCAGCAGTTTAAAGCCAGTGGGGGGGGGCTACGAGCAGTACTTC. Translated: CASSLKPVGGGYEQYF.

The chain combines TRBV6-4 with TRBJ2-5; TRBD1 matches 8 bases. V dropped 4 bases and J dropped 5; count of bases not matched to a gene: 3. This CDR3 has 13 residues. Germline CDR1 MRHNA, CDR2 SNTAGT. The CDR3 DNA is TGTGCCAGCAGTGCAGGGGGCGAGGAGACCCAGTACTTC. Protein: CASSAGGEETQYF.

The V gene is TRBV5-6, the J gene TRBJ1-5, with D possibly matching TRBD1 (5 bases). This CDR3 is built from 15 residues. Trimming took 2 bases from V and 4 from J, leaving 13 bases between them. CDR1 and CDR2 (germline): SGHDT, YYEEEE. CDR3 nucleotide sequence: TGTGCCAGCAGCTTAGGTACAGGAGCAAATCAGCCCCAGCATTTT. Its protein is CASSLGTGANQPQHF.

This clone was detected only a few times. The CDR3 sequence: CASSFGSSEQYF. The CDR3 DNA reads as TGTGCCAGCAGCTTTGGTAGTTCCGAGCAGTACTTC. V gene TRBV5-4 combines with J gene TRBJ2-7; D not resolved. Germline assignment: CDR1 SGHNT and CDR2 YYREEE (reference sequence). V lost 2 bases and J lost 6, with 9 bases in between. The CDR3 length is 12 residues.

The chain combines TRBV10-3 with TRBJ2-5; D not resolved. The CDR3 sequence is 14 residues long. V lost 3 bases, J lost 5 bases, and 13 bases lay in between. Germline values: CDR1 ENHRY, CDR2 SYGVKD. The CDR3 DNA sequence: TGTGCCATCAGTGAACAACAGTCTTTGGAGACCCAGTACTTC. Its translation is CAISEQQSLETQYF.

The gene calls are TRBV5-1 and TRBJ1-1; no firm D call. This CDR3 region has 12 residues. CDR1 is SGHRS, CDR2 YFSETQ, per germline. V was cut by 2 bases and J by 7 bases, with 9 bases left in between. CDR3 loop: CASSFSFGEAFF. CDR3 DNA sequence: TGCGCCAGCAGCTTTAGTTTTGGTGAAGCTTTCTTT.

The chain combines TRBV6-5 with TRBJ2-5; 14 bases match TRBD2. J lost 4 bases, V lost 7 bases, and 5 bases had no gene match. Germline CDR1 reads MNHEY; CDR2 reads SVGAGI. The CDR3 has 15 residues. The CDR3 nucleotides read TGTGCCAGCACCCGACTAGCGGGAGGGAGAGAGACCCAGTACTTC. Its translation: CASTRLAGGRETQYF.

This clone showed up just a few times. The chain uses TRBV10-2 and TRBJ2-2; weak D call: TRBD2 (6 bases). CDR1 and CDR2 (germline): WSHSY, SAAADI. The CDR3 sequence is 17 residues long. V lost 3 bases to trimming and J lost 0 bases, with 14 bases between them. The CDR3 here is CASSEAGKLANTGELFF. CDR3 DNA: TGCGCCAGCAGTGAAGCGGGTAAACTTGCGAACACCGGGGAGCTGTTTTTT.

This clone was observed once. CDR3 DNA: TGCGCCAGCAGTGATGGACTAGCGGGGAGGGAGCTGTTTTTT. As protein: CASSDGLAGRELFF. V is TRBV10-1 and J is TRBJ2-2, with 12 bases fitting TRBD2. The V and J ends lost 3 bases and 9 bases, in that order; junction bases with no gene match: 2. The CDR3 has 14 residues. Germline V gene data show CDR1 as WNHNN and CDR2 as SYGVQD (reference sequence).

This rearrangement joins TRBV2 to TRBJ2-1, with 8 bases lining up with TRBD2. This CDR3 is built from 16 residues. Germline CDR1 reads SNHLY; CDR2 reads FYNNEI. The junction had 13 bases not matched to a gene; V was cut back by 6 bases and J by 6 bases. The DNA for the CDR3 is TGTGCCAGCAGGGTGGGGCGAGCGGGAGCTCTCAATGAGCAGTTCTTC. It is translated as CASRVGRAGALNEQFF.

V and J are TRBV5-6 and TRBJ2-3; 11 nucleotides agree with TRBD2. Looked up from germline, CDR1 is SGHDT and CDR2 is YYEEEE. This CDR3 contains 18 residues. The J segment lost 3 bases and the V segment lost 4 bases, leaving 13 bases of the junction unmatched. The CDR3, as DNA: TGTGCCAGCAGCCTGTTCGGGTGGCTAGCGGGGGGAACAGATACGCAGTATTTT. This gives the protein CASSLFGWLAGGTDTQYF.

On this clone: Other DNA sequences of this sample code for an identical CDR3. J is TRBJ1-1 and V is TRBV15; perhaps TRBD1 as D (6 bases). The V gene lost 0 bases and the J gene lost 5 bases, with 10 bases spanning the gap. CDR1 LNHNV and CDR2 YYDKDF come from the germline V gene (reference sequence). The CDR3 extends over 14 amino acids. The CDR3 protein is CATSREQGRTEAFF. The CDR3 region has the DNA TGTGCCACCAGCAGAGAACAGGGAAGAACTGAAGCTTTCTTT.

The rearrangement links TRBV12-5 to TRBJ2-7, with TRBD1 matching 10 bases. The CDR3 length is 19 residues. CDR1 and CDR2 from the germline V gene are LGHNT and FRNRAP. Germline trimming cut 5 bases from V and 1 base from J; bases unmatched to any gene: 17. The CDR3 is CASGLLGTGVRIVSYEQYF. The DNA of the CDR3 is TGTGCTAGTGGTCTCCTCGGGACAGGGGTCCGGATAGTGTCCTACGAGCAGTACTTC.

This clone has a single count. The chain is built from TRBV19 and TRBJ1-1; the match to TRBD1 covers 8 bases. V lost 5 bases to trimming and J lost 12 bases; unmatched junction nucleotides: 5. The germline V gene has CDR1 LNHDA and CDR2 SQIVND (reference sequence). CDR3 length: 11 amino acids. In DNA, the CDR3 is TGTGCCAGTAGTCGACAGGGGTGGTCTTTCTTT. This codes for CASSRQGWSFF.

The J gene is TRBJ2-2, the V gene TRBV2; TRBD2 matches at 13 bases. CDR3 length: 19 amino acids. Unmatched junction bases numbered 12, after V lost 6 bases and J lost 2 bases. Germline assignment: CDR1 SNHLY and CDR2 FYNNEI. CDR3 nucleotides: TGTGCCAGCAGGGACCTCCTAAGACTAGCGGGAGGAAACACCGGGGAGCTGTTTTTT. This sequence encodes CASRDLLRLAGGNTGELFF.

This clone was seen just once. The V call is TRBV28, the J call TRBJ1-1; 7 nucleotides agree with TRBD1. CDR1 and CDR2 (germline): MDHEN, SYDVKM. The V segment lost 5 bases and the J segment 8 bases; nucleotides outside the gene matches: 14. This CDR3 is 15 amino acids long. The CDR3 sequence is CASSPIQSSTGEAFF. The CDR3 region has the DNA TGTGCCAGCAGTCCTATACAATCCTCGACAGGGGAAGCTTTCTTT.

The rearrangement joins TRBV30 to TRBJ2-1; 16 bases agree with TRBD2. The germline V gene encodes CDR1 GTSNPN and CDR2 SVGIG (reference sequence). The CDR3 extends over 15 amino acids. With V trimmed by 5 bases and J by 10 bases, 8 bases remained unmatched. CDR3 protein: CAWSFGTSGREEQFF. DNA of the CDR3: TGTGCCTGGTCCTTCGGGACTAGCGGGAGGGAGGAGCAGTTCTTC.

V usage is TRBV7-7 and J usage is TRBJ2-1; TRBD2 is a possible D gene (6 bases). CDR1 is SSHAT, CDR2 FNYEAQ, per germline (reference sequence). The CDR3 spans 16 residues. The V and J ends lost 1 base and 3 bases respectively, with 13 bases between them. The CDR3 bases are TGTGCCAGCAGCTTAGGGTCTGCGGGAAACTACAATGAGCAGTTCTTC. It yields the protein CASSLGSAGNYNEQFF. Filled out from reference TRBV7-7 and TRBJ2-1, the complete variable domain reads GAGVSQSPRYKVTKRGQDVTLRCDPISSHATLYWYQQALGQGPEFLTYFNYEAQPDKSGLPSDRFSAERPEGSISTLTIQRTEQRDSAMYRCASSLGSAGNYNEQFFGPGTRLTVL.

This clone has just one count. The chain couples TRBV7-6 to TRBJ1-1; D unresolved. The CDR3 is made up of 14 amino acids. CDR1 is SGHVS and CDR2 is FNYEAQ in the germline V gene. V lost 0 bases, J lost 2 bases, and 7 bases lay in between. CDR3 bases: TGTGCCAGCAGCTTAGCCCCCCCTAACACTGAAGCTTTCTTT. It specifies CASSLAPPNTEAFF.

This chain links TRBV27 with TRBJ2-5; perhaps TRBD2 as D (7 bases). Germline assignment: CDR1 MNHEY and CDR2 SMNVEV (reference sequence). The CDR3 spans 15 residues. V was trimmed by 5 bases and J by 4 bases, leaving 17 bases between them. The CDR3 nucleotides read TGTGCCAGCAGTATGGGGGGGGCGCGAATAGAGACCCAGTACTTC. Translated: CASSMGGARIETQYF.

The chain carries TRBV27 and TRBJ1-2; TRBD1 agrees at 10 bases. Germline V gives CDR1 MNHEY, CDR2 SMNVEV (reference sequence). Unmatched junction bases numbered 2, after V lost 3 bases and J lost 4 bases. CDR3 length: 14 residues. CDR3: CASSLDRGGYGYTF. CDR3 nucleotides: TGTGCCAGCAGTTTGGACAGGGGGGGCTATGGCTACACCTTC.

The chain couples TRBV28 to TRBJ1-3; TRBD1 aligns across 7 bases. V was clipped by 6 bases and J by 3 bases; unmatched bases: 8. This CDR3 comprises 15 residues. Germline lookup yields CDR1 MDHEN and CDR2 SYDVKM. The CDR3 sequence: CASSLGTAYGNTIYF. The CDR3 bases are TGTGCCAGCAGCCTAGGGACAGCTTATGGAAACACCATATATTTT.

CDR3 amino acids: CASSVAGGQGQGRGYTF. CDR3 sequence (DNA): TGTGCCAGCAGCGTAGCCGGGGGACAGGGGCAGGGTCGTGGCTACACCTTC. The V gene is TRBV5-6, the J gene TRBJ1-2; TRBD1 matches at 10 bases. From germline, CDR1 is SGHDT and CDR2 YYEEEE. Germline trimming cut 4 bases from V and 7 bases from J; bases unmatched to any gene: 16. CDR3 length: 17 residues.